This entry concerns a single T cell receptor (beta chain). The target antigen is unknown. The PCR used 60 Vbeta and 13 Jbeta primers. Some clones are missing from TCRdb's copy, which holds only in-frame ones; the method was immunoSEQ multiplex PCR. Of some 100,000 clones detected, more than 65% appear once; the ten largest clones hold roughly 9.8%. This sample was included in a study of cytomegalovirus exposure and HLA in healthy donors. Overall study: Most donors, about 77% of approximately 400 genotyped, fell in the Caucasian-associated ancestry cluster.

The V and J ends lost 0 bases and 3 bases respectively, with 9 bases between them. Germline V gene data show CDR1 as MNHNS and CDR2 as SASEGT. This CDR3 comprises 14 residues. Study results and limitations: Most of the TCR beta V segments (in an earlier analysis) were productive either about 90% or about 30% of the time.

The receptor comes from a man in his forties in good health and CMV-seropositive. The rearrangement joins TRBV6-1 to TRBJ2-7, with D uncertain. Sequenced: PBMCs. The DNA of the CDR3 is TGTGCCAGCAGTGAAGCCCAGGTCGTCTACGAGCAGTACTTC. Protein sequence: CASSEAQVVYEQYF.